The 30 T cell receptor beta chains listed next were all sequenced from one sample in a study of blood T cell repertoires in COVID-19. Sequenced by immunoSEQ multiplex PCR; TCRdb stores in-frame clones only, minus some. The top ten clones hold approximately 13% of a sample with tens of thousands of clones, around 86% of them seen once. The material sequenced was peripheral blood. These TCRs come from a human donor in a cohort sampled during active COVID-19. The donor label of this sample is uncertain.

V gene TRBV12-1 combines with J gene TRBJ1-5. TRBV12-1 is recorded as a pseudogene. The CDR3 runs to 17 residues. CDR3 sequence reads: CASSFGGRSRDYQPQHF. The CDR3 bases are TGTGCCAGCAGCTTTGGCGGCAGGTCGAGGGACTATCAGCCCCAGCATTTT.

This clone is judged medium-sized (0.01 to 0.1%). CDR3 in DNA: TGTGCCAGCAGTTTGTGGCTCACAGGGCCGAACACTGAAGCTTTCTTT. Amino acids: CASSLWLTGPNTEAFF. The genes are TRBV5-6 and TRBJ1-1, with D perhaps matching TRBD1 (6 bases). The CDR3 length is 16 residues. Trimming shortened V by 5 bases and J by 1 base, and 18 bases separated the two germline ends. The germline V gene has CDR1 SGHDT and CDR2 YYEEEE.

This clone was found once. J is TRBJ2-7 and V is TRBV6-2 or TRBV6-3; TRBD1 might be the D (5 bases). Trimming stripped 6 bases from V and 0 bases from J, with 12 bases between. The CDR3 spans 14 residues. The germline V gene has CDR1 MNHEY and CDR2 SVGEGT. The CDR3 nucleotides read TGTGCCAGCAGGTACCAGACAGTCTCCTACGAGCAGTACTTC. Protein product: CASRYQTVSYEQYF.

The table lists this clone with a count of one. The V call is TRBV16, the J call TRBJ1-5; D gene uncertain. The germline CDR1 and CDR2 sequences are KGHSY and FQNENV. With 0 bases removed from V and 0 bases from J, the gap between germline ends came to 3 bases. The CDR3 length is 14 residues. CDR3 in DNA: TGTGCCAGCAGCCAATCGAGTAGCAATCAGCCCCAGCATTTT. Translation: CASSQSSSNQPQHF.

The gene calls are TRBV4-1 and TRBJ2-1; 11 nucleotides agree with TRBD2. The CDR3 sequence is 17 residues long. The V gene end was trimmed by 0 bases and the J gene end by 2 bases; junction bases not matched to a gene: 3. Germline assignment: CDR1 MGHRA and CDR2 YSYEKL. As DNA, the CDR3 is TGCGCCAGCAGCCAAGATGGGACTAGCGGACCCTACAATGAGCAGTTCTTC. It is translated as CASSQDGTSGPYNEQFF.

The chain joins TRBV6-5 to TRBJ1-2, with 7 nucleotides matching TRBD1. V was pared by 6 bases and J by 4 bases, with 5 bases of the junction left unmatched. Germline values: CDR1 MNHEY, CDR2 SVGAGI. The CDR3 consists of 13 residues. DNA of the CDR3: TGTGCCAGCAGCCTAAGACAGGGCTATGGCTACACCTTC. It encodes CASSLRQGYGYTF.

The chain recombines TRBV5-1 with TRBJ2-3; weak D call: TRBD2 (7 bases). CDR1 SGHRS and CDR2 YFSETQ come from the germline V gene. V was shortened by 4 bases and J by 2 bases, with 38 bases between the two germline ends. This CDR3 comprises 23 residues. DNA of the CDR3: TGCGCCAGCAGCCGGGACCCCGGCCTATTAGAAACACGTGGGGGGGCGTTCACAGATACGCAGTATTTT. Translating gives CASSRDPGLLETRGGAFTDTQYF.

V gene TRBV2 combines with J gene TRBJ1-5; TRBD1 matches at 7 bases. Germline V gene data show CDR1 as SNHLY and CDR2 as FYNNEI. J was trimmed by 7 bases and V by 5 bases; bases with no gene match: 5. This CDR3 is 13 amino acids long. The chain's CDR3 is CASSTTGRQPQHF. In DNA form, the CDR3 reads TGTGCCAGCAGTACGACAGGGAGACAGCCCCAGCATTTT.

This rearrangement joins TRBV11-2 to TRBJ2-2, with TRBD2 as a possible D gene (5 bases). The germline V gene encodes CDR1 SGHAT and CDR2 FQNNGV. V was shortened by 2 bases and J by 0 bases, with 13 bases between the two germline ends. This CDR3 has 17 amino acids. CDR3 sequence (DNA): TGTGCCAGCAGCTTAAATAGTGCGGGTGCGAACACCGGGGAGCTGTTTTTT. Its protein is CASSLNSAGANTGELFF. Filled out from reference TRBV11-2 and TRBJ2-2, the complete variable domain reads EAGVAQSPRYKIIEKRQSVAFWCNPISGHATLYWYQQILGQGPKLLIQFQNNGVVDDSQLPKDRFSAERLKGVDSTLKIQPAKLEDSAVYLCASSLNSAGANTGELFFGEGSRLTVL.

This chain uses TRBV12-3 or TRBV12-4 with TRBJ2-1; 7 bases align to TRBD1. CDR3 length equals 13 residues. The V segment lost 3 bases and the J segment 4 bases; nucleotides outside the gene matches: 0. CDR3 nucleotide sequence: TGTGCCAGCAGTTTGGGACAGTACAATGAGCAGTTCTTC. It translates to CASSLGQYNEQFF.

Concerning this clone itself: A junction end diverges from the germline sequence, so it may reflect a read error. This chain joins TRBV5-1 and TRBJ2-7, with 8 bases identical to TRBD1. This CDR3 region has 15 residues. Germline loops: CDR1 SGHRS, CDR2 YFSETQ. The CDR3 sequence is CASRLEGQASYEQYF. CDR3 in DNA: TGCGCCAGCAGATTGGAGGGACAGGCTTCCTACGAGCAGTACTTC.

This clone was observed once. The chain recombines TRBV5-1 with TRBJ2-3; 7 bases are a match to TRBD1. V was clipped by 0 bases and J by 2 bases; unmatched bases: 9. CDR3 size: 17 residues. Germline CDR1 SGHRS, CDR2 YFSETQ. This CDR3 reads CASSLGRGSQNTDTQYF. Written as DNA, the CDR3 is TGCGCCAGCAGCTTGGGCAGGGGGTCCCAAAACACAGATACGCAGTATTTT.

The chain employs TRBV5-1 and TRBJ2-7; D is ambiguous. There are 12 residues in the CDR3. Germline values: CDR1 SGHRS, CDR2 YFSETQ. V was cut by 4 bases and J by 0 bases, with 5 bases left in between. The CDR3: CASSTSSYEQYF. The CDR3 DNA reads TGCGCCAGCAGCACGAGCTCCTACGAGCAGTACTTC.

The chain combines TRBV29-1 with TRBJ1-2; TRBD1 aligns across 9 bases. Germline V gene lookup returns CDR1 SQVTM and CDR2 ANQGSEA. There are 17 residues in the CDR3. J lost 4 bases, V lost 0 bases, and 12 bases had no gene match. Written as DNA, the CDR3 is TGCAGCGTTGAAGATCTCACAGGGGGCTTCTGGAGCTATGGCTACACCTTC. Encoded protein: CSVEDLTGGFWSYGYTF.

J is TRBJ2-5 and V is TRBV10-3; TRBD2 might be the D (5 bases). Trimming pared 3 bases from V and 5 bases from J, leaving 10 bases between. The CDR3 sequence is 13 residues long. In germline, CDR1 is ENHRY, CDR2 SYGVKD. This CDR3 reads CAISEPRGETQYF. The CDR3 nucleotides read TGTGCCATCAGTGAACCCCGAGGGGAGACCCAGTACTTC.

The chain's CDR3 is CASSRNRGSSGNTIYF. CDR3 DNA: TGTGCCAGTAGTAGGAATAGGGGCAGCTCTGGAAACACCATATATTTT. J is TRBJ1-3 and V is TRBV19; TRBD1 might be the D (5 bases). The CDR3 is 16 amino acids. The V gene's germline CDR1 is LNHDA and CDR2 SQIVND (reference sequence). The V end was cut by 4 bases, the J end by 0 bases, with 13 bases between.

This chain links TRBV2 with TRBJ2-7, with D possibly being TRBD2 (5 bases). Germline CDR1 and CDR2: SNHLY and FYNNEI. The V end was cut by 7 bases, the J end by 3 bases, with 10 bases between. The CDR3 is 12 residues long. CDR3 amino acids: CASMREFYEQYF. The CDR3 DNA is TGTGCCAGCATGAGGGAATTCTACGAGCAGTACTTC.

The chain uses TRBV27 and TRBJ2-3; perhaps TRBD2 as D (7 bases). CDR3 length: 15 amino acids. V was shortened by 1 base and J by 2 bases, with 10 bases between the two germline ends. From germline, CDR1 is MNHEY and CDR2 SMNVEV (reference sequence). CDR3 protein: CASSLYGGLTDTQYF. CDR3 bases: TGTGCCAGCAGTTTATACGGGGGGCTCACAGATACGCAGTATTTT.

This clone was found a few times. This sequence joins TRBV18 and TRBJ1-1; TRBD1 aligns across 9 bases. The length of the CDR3 is 15 residues. V lost 3 bases and J lost 2; bases outside the gene matches: 4. CDR1 and CDR2 (germline): KGHSH, LQKENI. CDR3 amino acids: CASSPLGQGNTEAFF. The CDR3 DNA sequence: TGTGCCAGCTCACCTTTGGGACAGGGTAACACTGAAGCTTTCTTT.

As for this clone: A read error may produce the germline difference seen at one junction end. V usage is TRBV7-7 and J usage is TRBJ2-1, with 9 bases lining up with TRBD1. Germline lookup yields CDR1 SSHAT and CDR2 FNYEAQ (reference sequence). This CDR3 is 16 amino acids long. CDR3 DNA sequence: TGTGCTAGCAGCTTAGATTTGGACAGGGGTTTTCGTGAGCAGTTCTTC. Protein sequence: CASSLDLDRGFREQFF.

The chain joins TRBV19 to TRBJ1-1, with D tentatively TRBD1 (5 bases). Between the trimmed V and J ends, which lost 5 bases and 4 bases, there was a span of 14 bases. CDR1 and CDR2 (germline): LNHDA, SQIVND (reference sequence). The CDR3 spans 14 residues. CDR3 sequence: CASSALGGPTEAFF. The CDR3, as DNA: TGTGCCAGTAGTGCCCTCGGGGGTCCCACTGAAGCTTTCTTT.

The chain joins TRBV29-1 to TRBJ1-2; D remains ambiguous. The CDR3 has 13 amino acids. The germline CDR1 and CDR2 sequences are SQVTM and ANQGSEA. V gave up 4 bases and J gave up 0 bases, with 9 bases separating them. As DNA, the CDR3 is TGCAGCGTTGCGCGCGGCACTAACTATGGCTACACCTTC. This sequence encodes CSVARGTNYGYTF.

The chain recombines TRBV7-2 with TRBJ2-1, with D possibly matching TRBD2 (6 bases). This CDR3 spans 16 amino acids. Germline CDR1 reads SGHTA; CDR2 reads FQGNSA. V lost 1 base to trimming and J lost 0 bases, with 10 bases between them. This CDR3 reads CASSLDGGSSYNEQFF. As DNA, the CDR3 is TGTGCCAGCAGCTTAGACGGGGGTAGCTCCTACAATGAGCAGTTCTTC.

This chain links TRBV18 with TRBJ2-7; the D gene is possibly TRBD2 (5 bases). The germline CDR1 and CDR2 sequences are KGHSH and LQKENI. The CDR3 sequence is 15 residues long. V dropped 6 bases and J dropped 6 bases, with 21 bases sitting between them. CDR3 sequence: CASSPWTEVGSEQYF. DNA of the CDR3: TGTGCCAGCTCTCCTTGGACGGAGGTCGGCTCCGAGCAGTACTTC.

This sequence joins TRBV5-4 and TRBJ1-2; 9 bases match TRBD1. V was clipped by 4 bases and J by 4 bases; unmatched bases: 11. This CDR3 is built from 16 residues. The germline V gene has CDR1 SGHNT and CDR2 YYREEE (reference sequence). The CDR3 spells CASSTHKTGGAYGYTF. The CDR3 nucleotides are TGTGCCAGCAGCACACACAAGACAGGGGGAGCCTATGGCTACACCTTC.

The CDR3 sequence: CASSRQGAGDQAAFF. The CDR3 DNA is TGTGCCAGCAGCCGACAGGGGGCCGGCGATCAGGCAGCTTTCTTT. The rearrangement uses TRBV6-2 or TRBV6-3 and TRBJ1-1, with TRBD1 matching 10 bases. Germline assignment: CDR1 MNHEY and CDR2 SVGEGT. The CDR3 is made up of 15 amino acids. V shed 6 bases and J 10 bases; nucleotides not matched to a gene: 14.

The chain recombines TRBV7-2 with TRBJ2-2; perhaps TRBD2 as D (6 bases). The CDR3 sequence is 13 residues long. CDR1 and CDR2 (germline): SGHTA, FQGNSA. V dropped 5 bases and J dropped 7 bases, with 11 bases sitting between them. In nucleotides, the CDR3 is TGTGCCAGCAGCCAGTGGGGGGTCGGGGAGCTGTTTTTT. Translation gives CASSQWGVGELFF.

The chain carries TRBV6-4 and TRBJ2-3; 12 nucleotides match TRBD2. CDR1 is MRHNA, CDR2 SNTAGT, per germline. CDR3 length: 15 amino acids. J was trimmed by 2 bases and V by 6 bases; bases with no gene match: 3. Here the CDR3 reads CASRRLAGDTDTQYF. In DNA, the CDR3 is TGTGCCAGCAGACGACTAGCGGGGGACACAGATACGCAGTATTTT.

V and J are TRBV7-2 and TRBJ2-3, with TRBD2 identical over 9 bases. The CDR3 totals 16 residues. J gave up 5 bases and V 2 bases, and 8 bases lay outside the gene matches. Germline loops: CDR1 SGHTA, CDR2 FQGNSA. CDR3 residues: CASSLYGGGALDTQYF. CDR3 DNA: TGTGCCAGCAGCTTATATGGCGGGGGGGCGTTAGATACGCAGTATTTT.

V gene TRBV6-5 combines with J gene TRBJ1-5; no firm D call. The V end was cut by 0 bases, the J end by 9 bases, with 9 bases between. Germline V gene data show CDR1 as MNHEY and CDR2 as SVGAGI. The CDR3 is made up of 13 amino acids. The CDR3 DNA reads as TGTGCCAGCAGTTACTCGATTTCGGGGCCCCAGCATTTT. Amino acid sequence: CASSYSISGPQHF.